This T cell receptor beta chain was profiled in a study of T cell clusters in autoimmune cytopenias. Multiplex touch-down PCR amplified TRB using TRB-A and TRB-B pools in one tube. Reprocessing the multiplex PCR reads, TCRdb reports a single entry for every CDR3 protein and omits DNA. The sample totals about 6,800 distinct CDR3 sequences; its top ten clones hold approximately 25%. This CDR3 has 13 amino acids. Study conclusions and caveats: A dominant lymphoma-associated repertoire apparently masked the cluster-lack signature in secondary cytopenia versus chronic lymphocytic leukemia. No experiment has yet validated the function of the T cell clusters defined in silico. Primary autoimmune cytopenia patients seemingly lacked the physiological T cell clusters found in healthy donors. TRB repertoire shifts in secondary cytopenia and chronic lymphocytic leukemia mostly reflected lymphoma, not autoimmunity.

Some 34,000 genome equivalents of blood DNA were amplified for TRB. Judged by frequency, this clonotype is medium-sized. What it recognizes is unknown. The rearrangement links TRBV12-3 or TRBV12-4 to TRBJ1-6; TCRdb's D call of TRBD1 is untestable without DNA. Sequencing was carried out using peripheral blood. This clonotype was sampled from a human donor with an autoimmune cytopenia or autoimmune hepatitis (not recorded which). The CDR3 protein is CASSLGGNSPLHF.